These 12 T cell receptor beta chains came from one sample sequenced in a study of blood T cell repertoires in COVID-19. The method was immunoSEQ multiplex PCR; TCRdb's version includes in-frame clones alone and lacks a portion of them. The sample comprises some 70,000 clones, over 75% of which are singletons, and 2.5% to 3.5% rests with the top ten. The sequencing sample was made of peripheral blood. Receptors originate from a man aged 80 or over with acute or convalescent COVID-19.

The chain joins TRBV2 to TRBJ2-1; the match to TRBD2 covers 12 bases. The germline CDR1 and CDR2 sequences are SNHLY and FYNNEI. The CDR3 covers 14 residues. J gave up 8 bases and V 6 bases, and 5 bases lay outside the gene matches. CDR3 residues: CASRFLAGGDEQFF. CDR3 nucleotide sequence: TGTGCCAGCAGATTTCTAGCGGGAGGGGATGAGCAGTTCTTC.

The chain links TRBV6-5 to TRBJ2-1, with unresolved D. Germline loops: CDR1 MNHEY, CDR2 SVGAGI. Trimming cost V 6 bases and J 6 bases, with 6 bases left between them. The length of the CDR3 is 11 residues. The CDR3 DNA reads as TGTGCCAGCAGAGAGTCCAATGAGCAGTTCTTC. Translating it yields CASRESNEQFF.

The CDR3 DNA follows: TGTGCCAGTAGTCAGCAGGTGAACACTGAAGCTTTCTTT. It yields the protein CASSQQVNTEAFF. This chain connects TRBV19 to TRBJ1-1; D gene uncertain. V was pared by 5 bases and J by 0 bases, with 7 bases between. Per germline, CDR1 LNHDA and CDR2 SQIVND (reference sequence). CDR3 size: 13 residues.

V is TRBV24-1 and J is TRBJ2-1; 7 positions match TRBD2. The CDR3 covers 17 residues. With 3 bases clipped from V and 0 bases from J, the junction kept 7 bases outside the gene matches. The germline V gene encodes CDR1 KGHDR and CDR2 SFDVKD. In DNA, the CDR3 is TGTGCCACCAGTGATGTAGCGGGTTCAAGCTCCTACAATGAGCAGTTCTTC. Encoded protein: CATSDVAGSSSYNEQFF.

This chain uses TRBV19 with TRBJ2-2; a possible D gene is TRBD1 (6 bases). Looked up from germline, CDR1 is LNHDA and CDR2 is SQIVND (reference sequence). The CDR3 is 14 amino acids. The germline V and J ends were trimmed by 6 bases and 6 bases, with 14 bases remaining between them. The CDR3 sequence is CASSPRSGAGELFF. The DNA of the CDR3 is TGTGCCAGTAGCCCCAGGTCAGGGGCCGGGGAGCTGTTTTTT.

The rearrangement links TRBV12-2 to TRBJ2-7; the table gives TRBD1 as D, unverified against the DNA. TRBV12-2 is a documented pseudogene. There are 20 residues in the CDR3. The CDR3 sequence: CASRSEDRVWKEPLPYEQYF. DNA for the CDR3: TGTGCAAGTCGCTCAGAAGACAGGGTTTGGAAGGAGCCCCTCCCCTACGAGCAGTACTTC.

The V call is TRBV19, the J call TRBJ1-1; 9 bases line up with TRBD1. J lost 4 bases, V lost 4 bases, and 4 bases had no gene match. Germline V gene lookup returns CDR1 LNHDA and CDR2 SQIVND (reference sequence). CDR3 length equals 14 residues. DNA for the CDR3: TGTGCCAGTAGTAGAGGACAGGGGAGCACTGAAGCTTTCTTT. Its translation: CASSRGQGSTEAFF.

This sequence joins TRBV2 and TRBJ2-7, with 9 bases identical to TRBD2. The CDR3 sequence is 14 residues long. Trimming removed 5 bases from V and 5 bases from J; junction bases left unmatched: 7. Germline CDR1 and CDR2: SNHLY and FYNNEI. The CDR3 coding sequence is TGTGCCAGCAGTATTAGCGGGAGTGGAAACGAGCAGTACTTC. This encodes CASSISGSGNEQYF.

The CDR3 loop is CASSVDGTPLYEQYF. CDR3 nucleotide sequence: TGTGCCAGCAGCGTAGACGGGACTCCCCTCTACGAGCAGTACTTC. V gene TRBV9 combines with J gene TRBJ2-7, with D possibly TRBD2 on 6 matching bases. CDR3 length: 15 residues. Germline V CDR1 and CDR2: SGDLS, YYNGEE. V lost 0 bases, J lost 3 bases, and 13 bases lay in between.

The chain joins TRBV9 to TRBJ1-1; TRBD1 matches at 7 bases. The CDR3 is 14 residues long. The germline V gene has CDR1 SGDLS and CDR2 YYNGEE. The V gene end was trimmed by 4 bases and the J gene end by 6 bases; junction bases not matched to a gene: 9. In nucleotides, the CDR3 is TGTGCCAGCAGCCCACAGCGTAGGGGGCCTGAAGCTTTCTTT. Translated: CASSPQRRGPEAFF.

The V and J genes are TRBV19 and TRBJ1-5, with D possibly TRBD1 on 5 matching bases. Trimming stripped 3 bases from V and 5 bases from J, with 11 bases between. CDR1 LNHDA and CDR2 SQIVND come from the germline V gene (reference sequence). CDR3 length: 14 amino acids. The CDR3: CASSMGWGYQPQHF. DNA for the CDR3: TGTGCCAGTAGTATGGGCTGGGGCTATCAGCCCCAGCATTTT.

V and J are TRBV11-2 and TRBJ2-1, with 10 bases lining up with TRBD2. The germline V gene encodes CDR1 SGHAT and CDR2 FQNNGV. The ends lost 2 bases at V and 0 bases at J; junction bases unmatched: 1. The CDR3 runs 16 residues. The CDR3, as DNA: TGTGCCAGCAGCTTAAGACTAGCGGGCTCCTACAATGAGCAGTTCTTC. Translating gives CASSLRLAGSYNEQFF.